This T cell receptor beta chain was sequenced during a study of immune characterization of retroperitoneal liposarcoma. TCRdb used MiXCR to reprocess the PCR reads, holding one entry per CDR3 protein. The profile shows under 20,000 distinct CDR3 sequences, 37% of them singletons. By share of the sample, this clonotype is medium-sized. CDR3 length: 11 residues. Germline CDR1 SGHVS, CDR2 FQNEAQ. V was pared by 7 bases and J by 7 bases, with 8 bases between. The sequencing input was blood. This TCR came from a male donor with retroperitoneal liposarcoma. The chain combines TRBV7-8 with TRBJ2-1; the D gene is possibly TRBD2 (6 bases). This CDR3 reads CASTGGNEQFF. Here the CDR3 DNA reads TGTGCCAGCACCGGAGGGAATGAGCAGTTCTTC.